The source of this T cell receptor beta chain is a study of cytomegalovirus exposure and HLA in healthy donors. Study-level points and caveats: A missense variant in DCLRE1C was later tied to TCR beta V- and J-gene trimming. In vitro, a few CMV-associated chains proved specific for CMV antigens.

60 Vbeta and 13 Jbeta primers were used in PCR. Per the authors' pipeline: The count from a later analysis was about 80 million unique TCR beta chains, around 10 million of them shared. Repertoires were generated with immunoSEQ multiplex PCR, while TCRdb's copy carries only in-frame clones and drops some. V, J and clone size are those of that table, while D and trimming were read from the DNA. This sample yields about 160,000 clones, of which about 85% are seen a single time; approximately 2% belongs to the top ten. The CDR3 length is 16 residues. The V end lost 1 base, the J end lost 8 bases, and 20 bases lay between the germline ends. From germline, CDR1 is MGHRA and CDR2 YSYEKL. Concerning this clone itself: Antigen unknown.

In nominal health when sampled, donors likely had unrecorded immune exposures nonetheless. The V gene is TRBV4-1, the J gene TRBJ1-2; possibly TRBD1 for D (6 bases). This TCR was recovered from a young man in good health and CMV-seronegative. The specimen was PBMCs. The CDR3, as DNA: TGCGCCAGCAGCCAAGTGGGGGCAGGACCAATACTAGGCTACACCTTC. It yields the protein CASSQVGAGPILGYTF.